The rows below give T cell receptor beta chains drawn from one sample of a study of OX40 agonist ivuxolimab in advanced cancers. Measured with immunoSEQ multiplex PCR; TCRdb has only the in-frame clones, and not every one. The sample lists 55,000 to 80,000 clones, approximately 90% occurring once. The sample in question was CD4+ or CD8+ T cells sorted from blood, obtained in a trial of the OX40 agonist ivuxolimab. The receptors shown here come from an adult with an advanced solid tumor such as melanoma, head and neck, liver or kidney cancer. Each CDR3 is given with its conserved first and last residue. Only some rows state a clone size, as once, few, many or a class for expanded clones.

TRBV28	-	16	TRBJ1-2	CASRKTSGVAYYGYTF
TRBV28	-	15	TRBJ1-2	CASSPRDRGGYGYTF
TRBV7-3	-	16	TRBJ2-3	CASTLGLAGAWDTQYF
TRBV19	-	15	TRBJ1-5	CASSRGTVPNQPQHF
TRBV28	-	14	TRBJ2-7	CASSTSPPDVEQYF
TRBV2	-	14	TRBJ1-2	CASKREGTDYGYTF
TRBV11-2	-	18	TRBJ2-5	CASSLGRGGQGASGGQYF
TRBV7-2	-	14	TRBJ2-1	CASSPGGANNEQFF
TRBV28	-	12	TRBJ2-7	CASSLSGNEQYF
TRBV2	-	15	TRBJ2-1	CASSETTSSYNEQFF
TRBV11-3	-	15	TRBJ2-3	CASSSTGSRTDTQYF
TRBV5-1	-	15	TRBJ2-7	CASSPAARGRDEQYF
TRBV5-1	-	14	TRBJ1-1	CASSYTGEDTEAFF
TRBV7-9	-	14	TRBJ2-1	CASSQTSWGNEQFF
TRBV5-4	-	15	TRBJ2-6	CASSLWSSGANVLTF
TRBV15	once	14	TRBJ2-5	CATSTRETSREQYF
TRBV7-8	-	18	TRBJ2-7	CASSLNSPTITSSHEQYF
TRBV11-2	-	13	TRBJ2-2	CATRPGTTGELFF
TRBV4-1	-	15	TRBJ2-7	CASSQDRGIGYEQYF
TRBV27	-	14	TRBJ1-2	CASSLSYSDYGYTF
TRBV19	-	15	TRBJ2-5	CASSITGSRKETQYF
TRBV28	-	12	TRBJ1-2	CASSFSSYGYTF
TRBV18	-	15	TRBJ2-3	CASSPLGGSTDTQYF
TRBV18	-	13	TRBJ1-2	CASSPLFGDGYTF
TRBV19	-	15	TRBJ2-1	CASSIGGARINEQFF